The TCR beta chain under discussion was sequenced for a study of T cells in Graves' hyperthyroidism and ophthalmopathy. Study observations and caveats: Most clonotypes expanded in thyroid above 0.001 were likewise present in blood. The model anticipated ophthalmopathy a median approximately 6.6 months pre-onset.

CDR1 is ENHRY, CDR2 SYGVKD, per germline. After removal of 10 bases from V and 1 base from J, the junction contained 6 bases not matched to a gene. The CDR3 is made up of 13 amino acids. Clinicians diagnosed patients from clinical symptoms, serum thyroxine and TRAb, thyroid ultrasound and orbital computed tomography. Researchers took RNA transcripts and amplified the TCR beta CDR3 regions from them. HTBI primers were the set used in a first-round RT-PCR of the TCR CDR3. From the multiplex PCR reads, TCRdb called clonotypes with MiXCR, one entry per CDR3 protein. Here the sample spans approximately 620,000 distinct CDR3 sequences, roughly 14% being singletons. Regarding this clonotype: Antigen: not known.

This TCR was sampled from a woman under 40 with Graves' hyperthyroidism that later progressed to Graves' ophthalmopathy. The chain links TRBV10-3 to TRBJ2-7; 8 nucleotides match TRBD1. Sequencing was carried out using blood. The CDR3 DNA sequence: TGTGCCACCACCGGGACAGGATCCTACGAGCAGTACTTC. Its protein product is CATTGTGSYEQYF.